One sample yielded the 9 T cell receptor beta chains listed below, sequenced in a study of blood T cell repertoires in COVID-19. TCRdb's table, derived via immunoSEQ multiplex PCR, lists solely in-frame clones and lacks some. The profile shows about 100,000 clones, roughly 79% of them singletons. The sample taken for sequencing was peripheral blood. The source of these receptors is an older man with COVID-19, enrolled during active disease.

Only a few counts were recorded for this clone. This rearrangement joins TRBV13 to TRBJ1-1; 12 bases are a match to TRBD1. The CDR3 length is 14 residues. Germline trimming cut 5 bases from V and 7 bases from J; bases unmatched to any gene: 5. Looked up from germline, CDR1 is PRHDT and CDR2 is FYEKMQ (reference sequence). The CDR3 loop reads CASSQGTGGDEAFF. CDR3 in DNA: TGTGCCAGCAGCCAGGGGACAGGGGGCGATGAAGCTTTCTTT.

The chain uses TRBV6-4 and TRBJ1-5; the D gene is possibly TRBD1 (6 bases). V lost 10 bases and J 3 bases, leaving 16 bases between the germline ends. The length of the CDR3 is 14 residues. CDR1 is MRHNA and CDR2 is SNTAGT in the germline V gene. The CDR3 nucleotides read TGTGCCATCCCGCCGGACAGTTACAATCAGCCCCAGCATTTT. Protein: CAIPPDSYNQPQHF.

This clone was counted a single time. CDR3 amino acids: CASSLRGRDTEAFF. The CDR3 region has the DNA TGTGCCAGCTCCCTTAGGGGCAGGGACACTGAAGCTTTCTTT. The J gene is TRBJ1-1, the V gene TRBV18, with a tentative D call TRBD1 (5 bases). The V and J ends lost 6 bases and 3 bases respectively, with 14 bases between them. Looked up from germline, CDR1 is KGHSH and CDR2 is LQKENI. The length of the CDR3 is 14 residues.

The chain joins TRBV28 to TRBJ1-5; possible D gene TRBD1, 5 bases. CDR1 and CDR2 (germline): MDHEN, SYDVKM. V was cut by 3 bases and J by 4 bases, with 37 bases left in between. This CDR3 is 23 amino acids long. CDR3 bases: TGTGCCAGCAGTTTCCCTCAGGTAGTCGAAGGCAGGGACTATTTTCAGGTAAATCAGCCCCAGCATTTT. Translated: CASSFPQVVEGRDYFQVNQPQHF. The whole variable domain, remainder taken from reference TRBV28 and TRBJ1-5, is DVKVTQSSRYLVKRTGEKVFLECVQDMDHENMFWYRQDPGLGLRLIYFSYDVKMKEKGDIPEGYSVSREKKERFSLILESASTNQTSMYLCASSFPQVVEGRDYFQVNQPQHFGDGTRLSIL.

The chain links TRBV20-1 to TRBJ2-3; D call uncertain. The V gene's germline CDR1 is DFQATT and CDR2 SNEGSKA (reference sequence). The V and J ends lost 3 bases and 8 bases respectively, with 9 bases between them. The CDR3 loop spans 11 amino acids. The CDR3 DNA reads TGCAGTGCTAGTTTAGCCACTACGCAGTATTTT. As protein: CSASLATTQYF.

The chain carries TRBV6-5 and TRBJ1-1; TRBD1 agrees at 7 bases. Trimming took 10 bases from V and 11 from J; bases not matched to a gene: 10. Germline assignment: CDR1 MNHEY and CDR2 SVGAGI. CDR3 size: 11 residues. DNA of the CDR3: TGTGCCACGGCCGACAGGGTTAGGGCTTTCTTT. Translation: CATADRVRAFF.

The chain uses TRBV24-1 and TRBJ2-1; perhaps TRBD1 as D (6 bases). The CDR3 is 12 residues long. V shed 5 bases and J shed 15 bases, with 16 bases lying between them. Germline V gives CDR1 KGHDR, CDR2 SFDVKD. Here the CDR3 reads CATSVQPGVWFF. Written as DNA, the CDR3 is TGTGCCACCAGTGTTCAACCAGGGGTTTGGTTCTTC.

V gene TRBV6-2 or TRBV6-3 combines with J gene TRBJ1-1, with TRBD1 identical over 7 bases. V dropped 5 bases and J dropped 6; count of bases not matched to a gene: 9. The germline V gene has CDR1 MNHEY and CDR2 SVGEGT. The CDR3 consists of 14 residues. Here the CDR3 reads CASSKQGLWAEAFF. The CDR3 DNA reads TGTGCCAGCAGTAAACAGGGGCTATGGGCTGAAGCTTTCTTT.

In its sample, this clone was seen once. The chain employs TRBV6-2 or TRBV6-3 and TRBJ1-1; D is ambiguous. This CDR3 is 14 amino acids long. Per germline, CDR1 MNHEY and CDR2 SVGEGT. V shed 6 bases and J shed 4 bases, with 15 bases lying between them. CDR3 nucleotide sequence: TGTGCCAGCAGCCCCGGGTTCGGTCGCACTGAAGCTTTCTTT. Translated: CASSPGFGRTEAFF.